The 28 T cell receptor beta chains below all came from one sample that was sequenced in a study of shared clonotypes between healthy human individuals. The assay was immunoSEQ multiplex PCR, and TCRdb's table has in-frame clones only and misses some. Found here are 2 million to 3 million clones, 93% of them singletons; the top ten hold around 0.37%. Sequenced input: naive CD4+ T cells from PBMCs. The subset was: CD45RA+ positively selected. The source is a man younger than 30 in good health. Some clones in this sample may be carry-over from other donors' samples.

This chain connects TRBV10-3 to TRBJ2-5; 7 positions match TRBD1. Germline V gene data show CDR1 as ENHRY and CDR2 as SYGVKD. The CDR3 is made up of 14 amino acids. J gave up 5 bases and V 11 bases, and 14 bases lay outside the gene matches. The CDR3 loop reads CAATGSSRGETQYF. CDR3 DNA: TGTGCCGCGACAGGGTCAAGTAGAGGCGAGACCCAGTACTTC.

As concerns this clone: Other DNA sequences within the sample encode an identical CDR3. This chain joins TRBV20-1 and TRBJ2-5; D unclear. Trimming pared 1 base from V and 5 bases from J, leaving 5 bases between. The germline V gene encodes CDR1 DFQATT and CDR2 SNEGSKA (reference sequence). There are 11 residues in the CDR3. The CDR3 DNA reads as TGCAGTGCTAGAGGAGTGGAGACCCAGTACTTC. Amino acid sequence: CSARGVETQYF.

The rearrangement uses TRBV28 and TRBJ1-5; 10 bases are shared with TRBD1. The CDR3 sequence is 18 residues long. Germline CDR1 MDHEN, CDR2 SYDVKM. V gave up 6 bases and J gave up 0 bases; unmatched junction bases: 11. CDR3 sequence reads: CASSLSGTGVYSNQPQHF. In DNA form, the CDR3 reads TGTGCCAGCAGCCTCTCCGGGACAGGGGTGTATAGCAATCAGCCCCAGCATTTT.

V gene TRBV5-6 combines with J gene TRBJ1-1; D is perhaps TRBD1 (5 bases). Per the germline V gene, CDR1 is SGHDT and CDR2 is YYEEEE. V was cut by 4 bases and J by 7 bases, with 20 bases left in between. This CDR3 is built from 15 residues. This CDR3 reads CASSRRDPPWVEAFF. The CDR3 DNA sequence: TGTGCCAGCAGCCGCCGGGACCCCCCGTGGGTTGAAGCTTTCTTT.

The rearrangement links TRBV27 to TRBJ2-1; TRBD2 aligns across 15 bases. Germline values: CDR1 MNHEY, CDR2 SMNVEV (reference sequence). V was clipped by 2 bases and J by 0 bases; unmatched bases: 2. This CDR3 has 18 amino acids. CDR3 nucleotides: TGTGCCAGCAGTTTAGGGACTAGCGGGAGGAGCTCCTACAATGAGCAGTTCTTC. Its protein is CASSLGTSGRSSYNEQFF.

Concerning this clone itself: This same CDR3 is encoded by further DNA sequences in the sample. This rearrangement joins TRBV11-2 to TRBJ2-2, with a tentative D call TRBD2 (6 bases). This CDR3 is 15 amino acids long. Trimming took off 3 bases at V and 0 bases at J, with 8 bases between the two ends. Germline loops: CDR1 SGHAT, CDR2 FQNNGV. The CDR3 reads CASSFSGTNTGELFF. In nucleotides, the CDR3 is TGTGCCAGCAGCTTTAGCGGAACGAACACCGGGGAGCTGTTTTTT. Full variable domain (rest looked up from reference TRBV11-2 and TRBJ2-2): EAGVAQSPRYKIIEKRQSVAFWCNPISGHATLYWYQQILGQGPKLLIQFQNNGVVDDSQLPKDRFSAERLKGVDSTLKIQPAKLEDSAVYLCASSFSGTNTGELFFGEGSRLTVL.

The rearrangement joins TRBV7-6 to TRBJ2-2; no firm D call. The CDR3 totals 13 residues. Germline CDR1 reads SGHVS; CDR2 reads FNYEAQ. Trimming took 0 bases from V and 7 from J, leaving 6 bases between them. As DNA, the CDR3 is TGTGCCAGCAGCTTAGCGCGGAGCGGGGAGCTGTTTTTT. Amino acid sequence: CASSLARSGELFF.

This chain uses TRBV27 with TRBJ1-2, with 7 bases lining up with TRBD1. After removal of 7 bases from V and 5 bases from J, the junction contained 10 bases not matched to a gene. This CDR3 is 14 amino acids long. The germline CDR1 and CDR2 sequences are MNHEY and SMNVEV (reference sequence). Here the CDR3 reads CASTRSPGGYGYTF. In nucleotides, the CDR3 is TGTGCCAGCACCCGAAGCCCAGGGGGATATGGCTACACCTTC.

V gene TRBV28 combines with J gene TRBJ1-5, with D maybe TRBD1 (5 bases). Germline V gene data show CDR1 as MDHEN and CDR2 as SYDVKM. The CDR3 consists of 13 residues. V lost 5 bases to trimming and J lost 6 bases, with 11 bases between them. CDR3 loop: CASSTLRVQPQHF. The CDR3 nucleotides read TGTGCCAGCAGTACCCTCAGGGTTCAGCCCCAGCATTTT.

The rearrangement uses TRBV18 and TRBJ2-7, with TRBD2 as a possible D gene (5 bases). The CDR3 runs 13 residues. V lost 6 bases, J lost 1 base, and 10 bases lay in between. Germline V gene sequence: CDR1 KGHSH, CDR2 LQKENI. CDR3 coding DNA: TGTGCCAGCTCGGAGGTCCTTTCCTACGAGCAGTACTTC. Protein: CASSEVLSYEQYF.

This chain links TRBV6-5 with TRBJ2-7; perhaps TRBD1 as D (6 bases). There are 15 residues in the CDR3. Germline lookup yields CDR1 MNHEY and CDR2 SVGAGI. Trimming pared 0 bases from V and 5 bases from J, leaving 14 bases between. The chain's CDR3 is CASSYSGQIGNEQYF. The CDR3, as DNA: TGTGCCAGCAGTTACTCGGGACAAATTGGGAACGAGCAGTACTTC.

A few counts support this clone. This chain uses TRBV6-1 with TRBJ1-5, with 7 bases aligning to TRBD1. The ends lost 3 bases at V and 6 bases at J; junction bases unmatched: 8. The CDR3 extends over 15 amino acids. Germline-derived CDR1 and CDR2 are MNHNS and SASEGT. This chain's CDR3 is CASSEGTAAGQPQHF. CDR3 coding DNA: TGTGCCAGCAGTGAGGGGACAGCGGCTGGTCAGCCCCAGCATTTT.

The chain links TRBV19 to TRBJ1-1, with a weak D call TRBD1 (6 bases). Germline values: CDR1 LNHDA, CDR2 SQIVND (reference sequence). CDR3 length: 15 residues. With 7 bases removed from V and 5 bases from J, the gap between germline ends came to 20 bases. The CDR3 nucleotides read TGTGCCAGTACCACCGTTAGGGGGGGGCGAACTGAAGCTTTCTTT. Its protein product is CASTTVRGGRTEAFF.

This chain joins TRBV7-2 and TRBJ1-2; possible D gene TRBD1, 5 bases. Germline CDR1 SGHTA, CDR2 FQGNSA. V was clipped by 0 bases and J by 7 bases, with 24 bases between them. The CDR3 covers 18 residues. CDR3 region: CASSLAKVVQGGFSGYTF. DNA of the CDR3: TGTGCCAGCAGCTTAGCGAAGGTGGTTCAGGGAGGTTTTAGTGGCTACACCTTC.

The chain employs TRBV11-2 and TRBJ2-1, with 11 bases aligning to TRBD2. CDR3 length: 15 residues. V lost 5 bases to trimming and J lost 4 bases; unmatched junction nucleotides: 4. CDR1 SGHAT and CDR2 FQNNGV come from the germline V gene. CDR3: CASSPGLAAYNEQFF. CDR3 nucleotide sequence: TGTGCCAGCAGCCCGGGACTAGCGGCTTACAATGAGCAGTTCTTC.

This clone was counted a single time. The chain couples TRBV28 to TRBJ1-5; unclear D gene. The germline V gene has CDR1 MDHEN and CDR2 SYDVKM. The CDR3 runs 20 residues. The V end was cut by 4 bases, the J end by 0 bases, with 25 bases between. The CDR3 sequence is CASSSLPTGIREYSNQPQHF. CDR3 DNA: TGTGCCAGCAGTTCCCTCCCTACCGGGATAAGGGAGTATAGCAATCAGCCCCAGCATTTT.

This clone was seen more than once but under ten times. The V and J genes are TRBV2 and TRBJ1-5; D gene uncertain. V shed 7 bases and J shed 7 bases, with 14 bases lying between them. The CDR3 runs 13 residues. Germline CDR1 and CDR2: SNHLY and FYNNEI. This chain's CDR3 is CASTSSEGQPQHF. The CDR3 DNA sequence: TGTGCCAGCACGAGCTCCGAGGGACAGCCCCAGCATTTT.

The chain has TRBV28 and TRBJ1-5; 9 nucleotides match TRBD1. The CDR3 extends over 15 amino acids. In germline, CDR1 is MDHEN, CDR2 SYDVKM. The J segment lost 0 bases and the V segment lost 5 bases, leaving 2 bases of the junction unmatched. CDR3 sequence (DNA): TGTGCCAGCAGTCGGACAGGGGTTAGCAATCAGCCCCAGCATTTT. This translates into CASSRTGVSNQPQHF.

The CDR3 coding sequence is TGTGCCAGCACTGACCGGGACAGGGGCAATCAGCCCCAGCATTTT. It specifies CASTDRDRGNQPQHF. The V gene is TRBV28, the J gene TRBJ1-5; 9 bases match TRBD1. CDR1 and CDR2 (germline): MDHEN, SYDVKM. J gave up 2 bases and V 7 bases, and 6 bases lay outside the gene matches. The CDR3 covers 15 residues.

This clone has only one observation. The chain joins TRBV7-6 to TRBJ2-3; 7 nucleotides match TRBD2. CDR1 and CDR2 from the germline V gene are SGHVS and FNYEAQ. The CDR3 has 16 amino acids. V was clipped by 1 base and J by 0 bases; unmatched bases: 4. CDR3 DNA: TGTGCCAGCAGCTTAGTACCGGGAGGAAGCACAGATACGCAGTATTTT. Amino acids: CASSLVPGGSTDTQYF.

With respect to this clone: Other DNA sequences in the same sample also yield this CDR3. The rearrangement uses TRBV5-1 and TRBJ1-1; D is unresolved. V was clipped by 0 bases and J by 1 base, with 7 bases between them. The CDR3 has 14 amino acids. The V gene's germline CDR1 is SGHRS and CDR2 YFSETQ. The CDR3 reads CASSLVARNTEAFF. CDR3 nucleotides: TGCGCCAGCAGCTTGGTAGCGAGGAACACTGAAGCTTTCTTT.

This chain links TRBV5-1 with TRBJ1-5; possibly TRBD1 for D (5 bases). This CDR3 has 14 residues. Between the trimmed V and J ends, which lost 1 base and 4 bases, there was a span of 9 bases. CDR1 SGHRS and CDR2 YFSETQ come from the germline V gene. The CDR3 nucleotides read TGCGCCAGCAGCTTGACAGGTTTAAATCAGCCCCAGCATTTT. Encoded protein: CASSLTGLNQPQHF.

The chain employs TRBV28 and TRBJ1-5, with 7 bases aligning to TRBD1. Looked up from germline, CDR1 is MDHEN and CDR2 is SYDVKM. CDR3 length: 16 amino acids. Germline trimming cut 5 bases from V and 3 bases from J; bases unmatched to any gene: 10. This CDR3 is CASSVTQGGPNQPQHF. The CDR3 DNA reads TGTGCCAGCAGTGTAACCCAGGGGGGACCCAATCAGCCCCAGCATTTT.

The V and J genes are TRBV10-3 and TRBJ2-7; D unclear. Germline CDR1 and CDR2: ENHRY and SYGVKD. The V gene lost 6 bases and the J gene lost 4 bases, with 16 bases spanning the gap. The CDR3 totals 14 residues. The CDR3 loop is CAIRFSGGAYEQYF. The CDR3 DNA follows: TGTGCCATCAGATTTTCGGGCGGAGCTTACGAGCAGTACTTC.

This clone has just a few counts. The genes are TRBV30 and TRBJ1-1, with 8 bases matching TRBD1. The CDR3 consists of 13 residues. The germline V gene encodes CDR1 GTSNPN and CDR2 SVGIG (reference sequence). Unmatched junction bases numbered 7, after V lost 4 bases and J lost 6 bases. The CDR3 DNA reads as TGTGCCTGGACCAGACAGGGGCGGGCTGAAGCTTTCTTT. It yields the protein CAWTRQGRAEAFF. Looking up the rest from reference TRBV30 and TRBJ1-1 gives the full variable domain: SQTIHQWPATLVQPVGSPLSLECTVEGTSNPNLYWYRQAAGRGLQLLFYSVGIGQISSEVPQNLSASRPQDRQFILSSKKLLLSDSGFYLCAWTRQGRAEAFFGQGTRLTVV.

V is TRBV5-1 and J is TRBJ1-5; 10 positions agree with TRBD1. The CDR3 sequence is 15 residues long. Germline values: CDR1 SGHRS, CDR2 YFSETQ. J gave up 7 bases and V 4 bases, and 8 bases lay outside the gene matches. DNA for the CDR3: TGCGCCAGCAGCGTGACGACAGGGGGCGTGCAGCCCCAGCATTTT. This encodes CASSVTTGGVQPQHF.

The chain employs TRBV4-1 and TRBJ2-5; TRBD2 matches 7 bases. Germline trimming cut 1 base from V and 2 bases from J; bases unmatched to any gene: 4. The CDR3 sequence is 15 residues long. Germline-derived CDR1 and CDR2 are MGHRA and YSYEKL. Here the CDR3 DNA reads TGCGCCAGCAGCCAAGTATGGGACTATCAAGAGACCCAGTACTTC. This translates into CASSQVWDYQETQYF.

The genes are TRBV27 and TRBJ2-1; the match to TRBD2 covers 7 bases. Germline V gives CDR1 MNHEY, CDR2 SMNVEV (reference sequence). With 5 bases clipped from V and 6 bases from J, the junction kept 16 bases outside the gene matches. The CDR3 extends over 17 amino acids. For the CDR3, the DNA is TGTGCCAGCAGTCTCACCTCAGCGGGAAAGCCTTCCAATGAGCAGTTCTTC. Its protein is CASSLTSAGKPSNEQFF.